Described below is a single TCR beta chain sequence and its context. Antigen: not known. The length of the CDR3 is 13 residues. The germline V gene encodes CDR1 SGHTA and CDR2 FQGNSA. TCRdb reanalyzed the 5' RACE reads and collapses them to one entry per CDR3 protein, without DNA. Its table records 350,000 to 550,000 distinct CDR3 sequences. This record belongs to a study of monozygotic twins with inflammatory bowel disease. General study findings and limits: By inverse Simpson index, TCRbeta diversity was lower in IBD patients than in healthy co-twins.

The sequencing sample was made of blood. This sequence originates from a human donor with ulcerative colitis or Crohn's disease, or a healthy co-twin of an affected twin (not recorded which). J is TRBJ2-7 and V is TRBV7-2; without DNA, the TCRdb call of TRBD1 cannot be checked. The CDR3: CASSQSGGYEQYF.